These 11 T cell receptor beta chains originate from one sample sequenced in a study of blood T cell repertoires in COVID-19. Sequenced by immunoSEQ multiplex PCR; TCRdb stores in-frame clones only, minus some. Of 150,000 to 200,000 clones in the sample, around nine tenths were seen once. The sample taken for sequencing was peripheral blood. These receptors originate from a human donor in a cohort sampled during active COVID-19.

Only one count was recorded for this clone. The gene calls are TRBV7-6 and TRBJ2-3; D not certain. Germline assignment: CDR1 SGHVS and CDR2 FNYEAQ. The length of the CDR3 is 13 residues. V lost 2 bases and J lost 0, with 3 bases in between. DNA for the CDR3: TGTGCCAGCAGCTTACAGAGCACAGATACGCAGTATTTT. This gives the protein CASSLQSTDTQYF.

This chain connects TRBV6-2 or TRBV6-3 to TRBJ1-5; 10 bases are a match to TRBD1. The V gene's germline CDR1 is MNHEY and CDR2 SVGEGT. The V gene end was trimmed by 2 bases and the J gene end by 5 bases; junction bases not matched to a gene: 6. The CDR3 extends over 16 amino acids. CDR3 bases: TGTGCCAGCAGTTACCGATGGGGGACAGGGGATCAGCCCCAGCATTTT. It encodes CASSYRWGTGDQPQHF.

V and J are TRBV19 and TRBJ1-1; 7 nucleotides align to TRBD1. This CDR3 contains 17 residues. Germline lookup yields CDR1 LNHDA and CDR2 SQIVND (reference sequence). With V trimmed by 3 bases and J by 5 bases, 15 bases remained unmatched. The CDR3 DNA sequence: TGTGCCAGTAGTATTGCGTCAGGGGGTATCATGGGAACTGAAGCTTTCTTT. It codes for CASSIASGGIMGTEAFF.

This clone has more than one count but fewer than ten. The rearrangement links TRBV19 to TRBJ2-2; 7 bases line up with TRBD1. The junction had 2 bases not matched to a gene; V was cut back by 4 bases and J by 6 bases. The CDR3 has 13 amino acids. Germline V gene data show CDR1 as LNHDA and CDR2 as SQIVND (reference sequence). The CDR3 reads CASSRQGPGELFF. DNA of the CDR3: TGTGCCAGTAGTAGACAGGGTCCCGGGGAGCTGTTTTTT.

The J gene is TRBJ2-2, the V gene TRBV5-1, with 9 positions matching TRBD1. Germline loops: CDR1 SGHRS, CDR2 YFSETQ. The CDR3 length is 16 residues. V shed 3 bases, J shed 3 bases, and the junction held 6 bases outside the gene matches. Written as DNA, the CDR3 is TGCGCCAGCAGCTGGACAGGGGTTGGTGACACCGGGGAGCTGTTTTTT. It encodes CASSWTGVGDTGELFF.

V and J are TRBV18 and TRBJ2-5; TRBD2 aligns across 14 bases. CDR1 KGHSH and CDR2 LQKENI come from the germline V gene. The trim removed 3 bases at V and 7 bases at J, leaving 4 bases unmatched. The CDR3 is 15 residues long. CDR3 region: CASSPTSGGARTQYF. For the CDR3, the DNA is TGTGCCAGCTCACCGACTAGCGGGGGGGCCCGGACCCAGTACTTC.

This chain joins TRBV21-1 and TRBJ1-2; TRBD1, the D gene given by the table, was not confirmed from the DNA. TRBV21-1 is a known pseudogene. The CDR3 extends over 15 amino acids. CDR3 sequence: CASSIGQGTNYGYTF. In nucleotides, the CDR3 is TGTGCCAGCAGCATAGGGCAGGGAACAAACTATGGCTACACCTTC.

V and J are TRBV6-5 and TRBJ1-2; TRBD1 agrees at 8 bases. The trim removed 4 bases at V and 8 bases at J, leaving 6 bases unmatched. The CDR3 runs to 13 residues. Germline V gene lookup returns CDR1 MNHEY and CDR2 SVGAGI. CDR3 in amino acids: CASSSQQGGGYTF. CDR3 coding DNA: TGTGCCAGCAGTTCTCAACAGGGGGGCGGCTACACCTTC.

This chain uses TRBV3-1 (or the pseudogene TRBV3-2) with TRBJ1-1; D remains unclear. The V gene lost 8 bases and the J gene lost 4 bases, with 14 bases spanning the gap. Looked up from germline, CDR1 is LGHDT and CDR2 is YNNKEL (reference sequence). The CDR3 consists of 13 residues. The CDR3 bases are TGTGCCAGCCCCATGCGAATTAGCACTGAAGCTTTCTTT. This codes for CASPMRISTEAFF.

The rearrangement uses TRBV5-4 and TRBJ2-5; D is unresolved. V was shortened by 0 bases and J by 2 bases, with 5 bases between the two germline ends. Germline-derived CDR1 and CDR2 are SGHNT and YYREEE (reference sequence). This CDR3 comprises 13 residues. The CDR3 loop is CASSLVSQETQYF. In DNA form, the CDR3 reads TGTGCCAGCAGCTTGGTCTCGCAAGAGACCCAGTACTTC.

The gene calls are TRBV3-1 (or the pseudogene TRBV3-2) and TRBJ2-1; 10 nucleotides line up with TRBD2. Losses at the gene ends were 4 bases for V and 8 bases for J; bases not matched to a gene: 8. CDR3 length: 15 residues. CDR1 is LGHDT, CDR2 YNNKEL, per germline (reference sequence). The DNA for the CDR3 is TGTGCCAGCAGCCCCGTAGCGGGAGGAGGAGATGAGCAGTTCTTC. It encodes CASSPVAGGGDEQFF.